This section outlines one TCR beta chain sequence together with its context. Original handling: Estimated nucleated cell counts came from reference gene primer amplification. The repertoire was sequenced with immunoSEQ multiplex PCR; TCRdb's copy has only in-frame clones and lacks some. The V and J calls and clone size are taken from that table; D and trimming were inferred from the DNA. The profile covers a few hundred thousand clones, with around four fifths appearing a single time and about 5.4% taken by the ten largest. The data were obtained in a study of blood T cell repertoires in COVID-19. The sample taken for sequencing was PBMCs or T cells enriched from blood (not recorded which). The receptor's source is a woman in her 50s who had recovered from COVID-19.

The CDR3 DNA reads as TGTGCCAGCAGCTTCGAAGGCGGGCCCGCCGGGGGGCATGAGCAGTTCTTC. As protein: CASSFEGGPAGGHEQFF. The chain is built from TRBV7-2 and TRBJ2-1, with a possible D match to TRBD2 (7 bases). This CDR3 region has 17 residues. The ends were cut back, 3 bases at V and 8 bases at J, with 23 bases in the middle. In germline, CDR1 is SGHTA, CDR2 FQGNSA.